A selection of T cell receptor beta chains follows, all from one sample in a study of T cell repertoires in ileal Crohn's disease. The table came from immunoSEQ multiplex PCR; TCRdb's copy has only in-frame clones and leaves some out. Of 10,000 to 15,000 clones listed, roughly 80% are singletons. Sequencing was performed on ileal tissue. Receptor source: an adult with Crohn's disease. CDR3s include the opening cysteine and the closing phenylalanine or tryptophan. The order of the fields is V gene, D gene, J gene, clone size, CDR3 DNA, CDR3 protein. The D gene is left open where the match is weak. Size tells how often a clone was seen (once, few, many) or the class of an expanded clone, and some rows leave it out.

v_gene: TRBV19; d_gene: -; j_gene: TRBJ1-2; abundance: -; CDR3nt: TGTGCCAGTAGTATAACGCAGGGTAGTGGCTACACCTTC; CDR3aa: CASSITQGSGYTF
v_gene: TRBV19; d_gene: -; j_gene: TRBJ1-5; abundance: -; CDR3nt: TGTGCCAGTAGGGGGGGGAACCAGCCCCAGCATTTT; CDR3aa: CASRGGNQPQHF
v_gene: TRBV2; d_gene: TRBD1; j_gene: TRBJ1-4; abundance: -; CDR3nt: TGTGCCAGCAGTTCCGACAGGGGGAGGGAAAAACTGTTTTTT; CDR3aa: CASSSDRGREKLFF
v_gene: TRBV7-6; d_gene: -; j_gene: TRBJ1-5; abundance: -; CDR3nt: TGTGCCAGCAGCGGAACTGGCAGGGGTCAGCCCCAGCATTTT; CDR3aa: CASSGTGRGQPQHF
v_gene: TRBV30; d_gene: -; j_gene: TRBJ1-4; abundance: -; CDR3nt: TGTGCCTGGAGGAGGTCAACTAATGAAAAACTGTTTTTT; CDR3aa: CAWRRSTNEKLFF
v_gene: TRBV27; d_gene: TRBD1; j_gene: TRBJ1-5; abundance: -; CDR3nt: TGTGCCAGCAGGCAGGGGACAGGGGGCTGGGGTCAGCCCCAGCATTTT; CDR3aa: CASRQGTGGWGQPQHF
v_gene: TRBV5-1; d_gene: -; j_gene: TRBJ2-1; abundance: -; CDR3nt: TGCGCCAGCAGCTCCGGGAGTTCGGGCAATGAGCAGTTCTTC; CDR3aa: CASSSGSSGNEQFF
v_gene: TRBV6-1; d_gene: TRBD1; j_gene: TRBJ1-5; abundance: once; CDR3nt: TGTGCCAGCAGAGGGACAGGGCGTAGCAATCAGCCCCAGCATTTT; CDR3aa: CASRGTGRSNQPQHF
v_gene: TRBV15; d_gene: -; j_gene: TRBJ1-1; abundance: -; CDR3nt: TGTGCCACCAGCAGTGGACTCAGGAACACTGAAGCTTTCTTT; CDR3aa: CATSSGLRNTEAFF
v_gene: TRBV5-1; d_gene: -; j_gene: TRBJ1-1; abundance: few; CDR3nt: TGCGCCAGCAGCTACGGACAGAACACTGAAGCTTTCTTT; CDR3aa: CASSYGQNTEAFF
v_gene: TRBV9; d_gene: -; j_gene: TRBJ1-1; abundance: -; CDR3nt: TGTGCCAGCAGCGCGGGGGTGAACACTGAAGCTTTCTTT; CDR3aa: CASSAGVNTEAFF
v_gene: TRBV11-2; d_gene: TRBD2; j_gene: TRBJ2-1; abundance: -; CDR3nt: TGTGCCAGCAGCGCGGATCTAGCGGGGCTCAGGGAGCAGTTCTTC; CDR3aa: CASSADLAGLREQFF
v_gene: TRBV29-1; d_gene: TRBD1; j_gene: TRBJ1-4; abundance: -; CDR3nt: TGCAGCGTCCCCGGGACAGGACAAGAAAAACTGTTTTTT; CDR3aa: CSVPGTGQEKLFF
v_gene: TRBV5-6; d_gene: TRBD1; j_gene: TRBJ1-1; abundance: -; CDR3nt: TGTGCCAGCAGCAAGGCCGGGACAGGGGGCGCGGGTACTGAAGCTTTCTTT; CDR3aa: CASSKAGTGGAGTEAFF
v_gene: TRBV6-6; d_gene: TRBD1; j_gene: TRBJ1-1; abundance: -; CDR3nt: TGTGCCAGCAGGACCGACAGGGGATCGAACACTGAAGCTTTCTTT; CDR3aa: CASRTDRGSNTEAFF
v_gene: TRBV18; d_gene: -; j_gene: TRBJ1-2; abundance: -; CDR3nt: TGTGCCAGCTCACCCAACCAGGGTTCTCCCTTGACTAACTATGGCTACACCTTC; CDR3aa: CASSPNQGSPLTNYGYTF
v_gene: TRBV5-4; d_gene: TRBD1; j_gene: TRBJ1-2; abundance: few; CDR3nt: TGTGCCAGCAGCTTGGTGGGGACAGATGGTTATGGCTACACCTTC; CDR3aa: CASSLVGTDGYGYTF
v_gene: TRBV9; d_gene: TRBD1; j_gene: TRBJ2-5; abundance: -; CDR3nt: TGTGCCAGCAGCTCCCGGACAGGACAAGAGACCCAGTACTTC; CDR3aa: CASSSRTGQETQYF
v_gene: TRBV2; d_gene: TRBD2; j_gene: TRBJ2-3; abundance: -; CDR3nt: TGTGCCAGCAGTCCGGGACTAGCGGCCGATACGCAGTATTTT; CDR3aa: CASSPGLAADTQYF
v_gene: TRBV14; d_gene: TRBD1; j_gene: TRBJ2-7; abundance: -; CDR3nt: TGTGCCAGCAGCCAAGGGAGACAGGGGTACGAGCAGTACTTC; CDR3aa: CASSQGRQGYEQYF
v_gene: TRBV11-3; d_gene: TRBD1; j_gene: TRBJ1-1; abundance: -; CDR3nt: TGTGCCAGCAGCACTACTAATCCGGGACAGGGTAACACTGAAGCTTTCTTT; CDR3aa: CASSTTNPGQGNTEAFF
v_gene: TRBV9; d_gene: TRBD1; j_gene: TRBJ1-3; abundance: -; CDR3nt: TGTGCCAGCAGCTCCAGCAGGACAGGGGCAGACACCATATATTTT; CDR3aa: CASSSSRTGADTIYF
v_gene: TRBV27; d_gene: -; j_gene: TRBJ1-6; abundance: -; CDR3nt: TGTGCCAGCAGTTTGACAGATTATAATTCACCCCTCCACTTT; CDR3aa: CASSLTDYNSPLHF
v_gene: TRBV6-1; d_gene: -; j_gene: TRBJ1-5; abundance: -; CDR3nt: TGTGCCAGCACGAGTCGGGGTAATCAGCCCCAGCATTTT; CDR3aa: CASTSRGNQPQHF
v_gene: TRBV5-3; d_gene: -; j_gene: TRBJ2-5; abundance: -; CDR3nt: TGTGCCAGAAGCCCCCGAAATACCCGACAGGCCCAAGAGACCCAGTACTTC; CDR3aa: CARSPRNTRQAQETQYF
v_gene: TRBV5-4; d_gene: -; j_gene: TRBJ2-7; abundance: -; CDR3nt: TGTGCCAGCAGCTTGTTTCCGGTTACCTACGAGCAGTACTTC; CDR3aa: CASSLFPVTYEQYF
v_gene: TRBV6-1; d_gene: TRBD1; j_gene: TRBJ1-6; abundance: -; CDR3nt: TGTGCCAGCAGTCCCCTAGGACAGGCTAATTCACCCCTCCACTTT; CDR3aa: CASSPLGQANSPLHF
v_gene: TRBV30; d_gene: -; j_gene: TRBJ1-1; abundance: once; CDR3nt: TGTGCCTCTGACAGTGACACTGAAGCTTTCTTT; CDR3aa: CASDSDTEAFF
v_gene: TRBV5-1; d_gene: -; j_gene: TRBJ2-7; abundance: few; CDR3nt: TGCGCCAGCAGGGCCCAGGGGCTGGCCTACGAGCAGTACTTC; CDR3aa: CASRAQGLAYEQYF
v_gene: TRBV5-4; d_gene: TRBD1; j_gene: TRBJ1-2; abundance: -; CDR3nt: TGTGCCAGCAGCTATGTGACAGGGAACTATGGCTACACCTTC; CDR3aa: CASSYVTGNYGYTF
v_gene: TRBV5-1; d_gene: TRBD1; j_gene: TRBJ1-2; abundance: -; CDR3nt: TGCGCCAGCAGCTGGGACAGGGCGGCGGATGGCTACACCTTC; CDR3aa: CASSWDRAADGYTF
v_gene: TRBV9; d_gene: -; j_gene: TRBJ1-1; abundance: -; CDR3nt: TGTGCCAGCAGCGTACAGGGATCTGGGACTGAAGCTTTCTTT; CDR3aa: CASSVQGSGTEAFF
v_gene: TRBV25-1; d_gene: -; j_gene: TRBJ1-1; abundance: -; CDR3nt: TGTGCCAGCAGTGAACCAGGGATCGCTGAAGCTTTCTTT; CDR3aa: CASSEPGIAEAFF
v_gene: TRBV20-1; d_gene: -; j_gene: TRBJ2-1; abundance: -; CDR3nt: TGCAGTGCTAGAACGGGGTCTGAGCAGTTCTTC; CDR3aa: CSARTGSEQFF
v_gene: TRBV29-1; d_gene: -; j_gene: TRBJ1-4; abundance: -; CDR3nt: TGCAGCGTGGCAGTAGGCAGGGTTGAAAAACTGTTTTTT; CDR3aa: CSVAVGRVEKLFF
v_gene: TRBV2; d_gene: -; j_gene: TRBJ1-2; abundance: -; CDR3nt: TGTGCCAGCACTGGGGGACTTACGGGCTACACCTTC; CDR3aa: CASTGGLTGYTF
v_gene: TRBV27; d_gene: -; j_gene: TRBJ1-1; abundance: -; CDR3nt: TGTGCCAGCAGTGTCGGGACACGGACGACGAACACTGAAGCTTTCTTT; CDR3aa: CASSVGTRTTNTEAFF
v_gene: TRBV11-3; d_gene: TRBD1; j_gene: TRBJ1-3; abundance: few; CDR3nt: TGTGCCAGCAGAAGAGACAGGGACGTCTCTGGAAACACCATATATTTT; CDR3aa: CASRRDRDVSGNTIYF
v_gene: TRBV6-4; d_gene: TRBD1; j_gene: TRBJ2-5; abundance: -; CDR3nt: TGTGCCAGCAGTGAGGAGGACAGGGGGAAGGAGACCCAGTACTTC; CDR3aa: CASSEEDRGKETQYF
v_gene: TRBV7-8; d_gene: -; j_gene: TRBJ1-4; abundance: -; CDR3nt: TGTGCCAGCAGCTTAGATCGGGTGGGAGGAGAAGGTGAAAAACTGTTTTTT; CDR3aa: CASSLDRVGGEGEKLFF
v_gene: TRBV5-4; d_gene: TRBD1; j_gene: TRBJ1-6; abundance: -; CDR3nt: TGTGCCAGCAGCTTGGCATTGGCAGGGGGCTTTTCACCCCTCCACTTT; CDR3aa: CASSLALAGGFSPLHF
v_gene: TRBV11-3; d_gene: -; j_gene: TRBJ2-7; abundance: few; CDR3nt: TGTGCCAGCAGCCCCCGGGTTTACTACGAGCAGTACTTC; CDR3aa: CASSPRVYYEQYF
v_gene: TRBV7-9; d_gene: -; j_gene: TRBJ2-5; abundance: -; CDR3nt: TGTGCCAGCAGCTTCGTTACAGGGAAGACGACCCAGTACTTC; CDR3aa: CASSFVTGKTTQYF
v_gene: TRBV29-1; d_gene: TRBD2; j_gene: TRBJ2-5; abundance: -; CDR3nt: TGCAGCGGGGTACTAGCGGGAGCCGAGACCCAGTACTTC; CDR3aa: CSGVLAGAETQYF
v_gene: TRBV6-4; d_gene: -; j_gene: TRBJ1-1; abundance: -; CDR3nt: TGTGCCAGCAGTGTGAAGGGGGAAAACACTGAAGCTTTCTTT; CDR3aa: CASSVKGENTEAFF
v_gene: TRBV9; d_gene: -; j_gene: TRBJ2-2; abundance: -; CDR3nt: TGTGCCAGCAGCCCCCTTCGACTGTCGAACACCGGGGAGCTGTTTTTT; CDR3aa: CASSPLRLSNTGELFF